This T cell receptor (delta chain) comes out of a study of gamma-delta chains in newborns, infants, children. Study at large: Innate gammadelta T cells reportedly expand polyclonally right after birth, driven by microbial exposure, per the title.

TCRdb reran clone calling via CATT on the reads. The table records about 4,900 delta-chain clones, approximately 3.6% of them present only once. This clone appeared a few times. This clone may be a read error of a much larger clone one base away. This CDR3 is also generated by other DNA sequences in the sample. This CDR3 has 26 residues. Germline assignment: CDR1 TSWWSYY and CDR2 QGS. With 3 bases removed from V and 0 bases from J, the gap between germline ends came to 44 bases. Sequencing was carried out using blood. The TCR was taken from a child who was a newborn, infant or young child, either healthy, febrile or measles-vaccinated (not recorded which). The gene calls are TRDV1 and TRDJ1, with D possibly being TRDD2 (9 bases). DNA of the CDR3: TGTGCTCTTGGGGAGCTATGGGCCCTGCGGCCTTCCTACCTTATTACTGGGGGCAGGTACACCGATAAACTCATCTTT. Protein: CALGELWALRPSYLITGGRYTDKLIF.